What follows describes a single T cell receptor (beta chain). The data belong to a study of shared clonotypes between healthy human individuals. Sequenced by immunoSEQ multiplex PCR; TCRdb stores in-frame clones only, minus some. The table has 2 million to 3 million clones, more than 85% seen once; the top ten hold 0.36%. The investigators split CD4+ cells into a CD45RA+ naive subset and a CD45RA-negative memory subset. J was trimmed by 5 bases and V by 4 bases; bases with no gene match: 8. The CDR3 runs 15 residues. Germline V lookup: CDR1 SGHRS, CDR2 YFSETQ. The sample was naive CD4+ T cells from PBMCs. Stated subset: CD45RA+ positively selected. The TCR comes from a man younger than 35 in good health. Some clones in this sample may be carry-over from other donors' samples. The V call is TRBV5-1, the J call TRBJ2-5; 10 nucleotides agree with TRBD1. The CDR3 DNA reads TGCGCCAGCAGCCAACCGACAGGGGGCCCTGAGACCCAGTACTTC. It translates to CASSQPTGGPETQYF.